This T cell receptor beta chain was captured in a study of immune cell composition in non-small cell lung cancer (dated by TCRdb to about 2017). Turning to the overall study: Histologic subtype, mainly lung adenocarcinoma or squamous cell carcinoma, was assigned on the basis of H&E together with p63, CK5, Napsin A and TTF-1 immunohistochemistry. Using Adaptive Biotechnologies, the researchers ran TCR-beta sequencing on fewer than 45 paired NSCLC tumour and non-adjacent lung specimens, along with some 24 tumour-only specimens. Supplementary cohort #1 consisted of roughly eleven lung adenocarcinoma cases with paired tumour/lung TCR-beta sequencing and with TIL populations generated to assess tumour reactivity. The subtype comparisons left out four tumour specimens with TCR-beta data because those specimens were rare histological subtypes.

The investigation overall reported the following: Top 10 clone scores and productive clonality were significantly higher in lung squamous cell carcinoma than in lung adenocarcinoma tumours. Tumour-associated clones >0.5% were found in nearly half of NSCLC cases, namely in around 36% of adenocarcinomas versus around 75% of squamous carcinomas. In 10 adenocarcinoma cases, maximal tumour-associated clone frequency correlated strongly with TIL tumour reactivity, whereas overall clonality did not. The reactivity cohort was only 9 to 11 cases, and tumour-reactive clones were not shown to share sequences with the dominant in vivo tumour-associated clones. Smoking pack-years did not significantly correlate with tumour TCR-beta clonality.

TCR-beta CDR3 regions were amplified from genomic DNA by a two-step multiplex PCR, with the second step adding Illumina-compatible adaptors. As a commercial immunoSEQ service, TCR-beta immunosequencing was carried out on an Illumina platform. Per the source publication's procedure: Repertoires were described by productive clonality and by Top 10 Clones, which is the percentage of T-cell templates coming from the ten most frequent sequences. Values for productive clonality spanned 0 to 1, where a value of 1 indicated a monoclonal population. Tumour-associated clones, identified using log10 scatter plots, were defined as sequences that made up at least 0.1% of tumour T-cell templates and were not found in the matched non-adjacent lung. Student's t-tests were used for two-group comparisons, ANOVA for comparisons across stages, and linear regression for relationships, with analyses done in GraphPad Prism7 and R. TCRdb mirrors the immuneACCESS table, restricted to in-frame sequences. Some clones are absent from its copies; in checked studies, under half trace to an unresolved V gene, and the reason for the others is unknown. V, J and clone size reflect that table, while D and trimming were determined from the DNA. The sample table contains roughly 3,000 clones; only one count was recorded for around 88% of them. More than 8% of the sample lies in the top ten.

Genomic DNA was extracted with the QIAamp DNA kit from frozen aliquots of unsorted single-cell suspensions. Surgically resected non-small cell lung cancer tissue was used for the tumour samples. Tissues were received within 2 hours of resection and processed immediately into single-cell suspensions. Tissue was broken up mechanically, digested enzymatically with DNase I, collagenase I and hyaluronidase for 25 to 35 minutes at 37 degrees C, and then filtered and RBC-lysed. Trimmed from V: 2 bases; trimmed from J: 2 bases; junction bases lacking a gene match: 2. Counted from cysteine to phenylalanine, this CDR3 has 14 amino acids. The CDR3 DNA has 42 bases and is translated from base 1. CDR1 and CDR2 are drawn from the germline V gene: MNHNS, SASEGT. Comments on this clone: Its antigen target is currently unknown. No qualities accompany the bases; no much larger clone lies one base away.

The sequence joins TRBV6-1 to TRBJ1-2; the junction holds 7 bases that match TRBD1. Material: lung tumor tissue. The clonotype comes from a human donor with non-small cell lung cancer. For the CDR3, the sequence is CASSERGQNYGYTF. Read as DNA, the sequence is TGTGCCAGCAGTGAAAGGGGGCAGAACTATGGCTACACCTTC.